Sequencing of this T cell receptor beta chain was carried out in a study of blood T cells in healthy people across ages. Germline V lookup: CDR1 SGHRS, CDR2 YFSETQ. The CDR3 is 14 amino acids. Trimming cost V 1 base and J 3 bases, with 10 bases left between them. Alongside a J-beta primer mix, a sample-barcoded 5' primer served in a second PCR lasting roughly 6 to 11 cycles. Tagging of each cDNA molecule was performed by a template-switch adaptor with 12 random nucleotides. TCRdb re-called the 5' RACE reads through MiXCR, storing one row per CDR3 protein. Of roughly 1.5 million distinct CDR3 sequences in the sample, 42% were seen once.

The source material was blood. The J gene is TRBJ2-5, the V gene TRBV5-1; perhaps TRBD1 as D (5 bases). The sequence came from a woman younger than 35 in good health. CDR3 protein: CASSLRLGEETQYF. The CDR3 DNA sequence: TGCGCCAGCAGCTTGAGGCTAGGGGAAGAGACCCAGTACTTC.